This is a list of T cell receptor beta chains from one sample in a study of shared clonotypes between healthy human individuals. Generated by immunoSEQ multiplex PCR, the TCRdb table keeps only in-frame clones and is missing some. The profile shows 2 million to 3 million clones, around nine tenths of them singletons. Sequencing was done on a sample of naive CD4+ T cells sorted from blood. The source is a man aged 18 to 30 in good health. The CDR3 runs from the conserved cysteine through the conserved F or W. The D gene is left open where the match is weak. Size tells how often a clone was seen (once, few, many) or the class of an expanded clone, and some rows leave it out.

V gene,clone size,D gene,J gene,CDR3 protein,CDR3 DNA
TRBV15,.,TRBD1,TRBJ2-2,CATSTQRQGNTGELFF,TGTGCCACCAGCACCCAAAGACAGGGGAACACCGGGGAGCTGTTTTTT
TRBV30,.,.,TRBJ1-1,CAWSPSGDEAFF,TGTGCCTGGAGTCCCTCCGGCGATGAAGCTTTCTTT
TRBV19,.,.,TRBJ2-3,CASSYTITGRATDTQYF,TGTGCCAGTAGTTACACTATAACAGGGCGAGCCACAGATACGCAGTATTTT
TRBV5-4,.,TRBD2,TRBJ2-3,CASSLSWTSAAEDTQYF,TGTGCCAGCAGCTTGTCTTGGACTAGCGCCGCCGAAGATACGCAGTATTTT
TRBV28,.,.,TRBJ2-5,CASSSGGPGETQYF,TGTGCCAGCAGTTCCGGGGGGCCGGGGGAGACCCAGTACTTC
TRBV7-9,.,.,TRBJ1-2,CASSLRPATYGYTF,TGTGCCAGCAGCTTAAGGCCGGCAACCTATGGCTACACCTTC
TRBV6-1,.,.,TRBJ1-1,CASTMGVTDTEAFF,TGTGCCAGCACCATGGGGGTTACGGACACTGAAGCTTTCTTT
TRBV27,.,.,TRBJ2-3,CASSLRGVVAADTQYF,TGTGCCAGCAGTTTACGTGGTGTGGTAGCGGCAGATACGCAGTATTTT
TRBV29-1,once,.,TRBJ1-2,CSVEGRPAGGRYTF,TGCAGCGTTGAAGGCAGGCCGGCCGGGGGGCGCTACACCTTC
TRBV6-5,once,.,TRBJ2-5,CASMTVAAQYF,TGTGCCAGCATGACAGTGGCGGCCCAGTACTTC
TRBV7-2,.,TRBD1,TRBJ2-3,CASSLDRASTDTQYF,TGTGCCAGCAGCCTCGACAGGGCAAGCACAGATACGCAGTATTTT
TRBV5-1,.,.,TRBJ2-2,CASSLGVGNTGELFF,TGCGCCAGCAGCTTGGGGGTAGGGAACACCGGGGAGCTGTTTTTT
TRBV6-5,.,TRBD1,TRBJ1-6,CASSYGTGHNSPLHF,TGTGCCAGCAGTTACGGGACAGGGCATAATTCACCCCTCCACTTT
TRBV28,.,.,TRBJ1-5,CASSPRAGTNQPQHF,TGTGCCAGCAGTCCCCGCGCAGGGACTAATCAGCCCCAGCATTTT
TRBV5-6,.,.,TRBJ2-1,CASSRGTNYNEQFF,TGTGCCAGCAGCCGGGGCACAAACTACAATGAGCAGTTCTTC
TRBV29-1,.,TRBD1,TRBJ2-4,CSVGQGSGGAKNIQYF,TGCAGCGTTGGACAGGGGAGTGGAGGAGCCAAAAACATTCAGTACTTC
TRBV28,.,.,TRBJ2-4,CASSHFRQVKNIQYF,TGTGCCAGCAGCCATTTTAGACAGGTCAAAAACATTCAGTACTTC
TRBV19,.,.,TRBJ1-6,CASSIGQVGLSSYNSPLHF,TGTGCCAGTAGTATCGGCCAGGTTGGTCTGAGCTCCTATAATTCACCCCTCCACTTT
TRBV7-8,.,.,TRBJ2-2,CASSYDGPNTGELFF,TGTGCCAGCAGCTATGACGGACCGAACACCGGGGAGCTGTTTTTT
TRBV29-1,.,TRBD1,TRBJ2-2,CSVEARGRGNTGELFF,TGCAGCGTTGAAGCGAGGGGGCGCGGTAACACCGGGGAGCTGTTTTTT
TRBV9,.,.,TRBJ2-7,CASSVDHRPLDEQYF,TGTGCCAGCAGCGTAGATCACAGACCTTTGGACGAGCAGTACTTC
TRBV5-1,.,TRBD1,TRBJ1-3,CASSPQGAWGNTIYF,TGCGCCAGCAGCCCACAGGGGGCATGGGGAAACACCATATATTTT
TRBV5-6,.,.,TRBJ1-6,CASSLDGSSYNSPLHF,TGTGCCAGCAGCTTGGATGGGAGCTCCTATAATTCACCCCTCCACTTT
TRBV10-2,.,.,TRBJ2-3,CASEPGGTDTQYF,TGCGCCAGTGAACCGGGGGGCACAGATACGCAGTATTTT
TRBV10-3,.,TRBD1,TRBJ1-2,CAISHDDRGYGYTF,TGTGCCATCAGTCATGACGACAGGGGCTATGGCTACACCTTC
TRBV2,.,.,TRBJ1-2,CASFSSPVPGAYGYTF,TGTGCCAGCTTTTCCTCCCCCGTTCCTGGGGCCTATGGCTACACCTTC
TRBV6-5,.,.,TRBJ1-2,CASRGLYGYTF,TGTGCCAGCAGAGGTCTTTATGGCTACACCTTC
TRBV15,.,.,TRBJ1-2,CATSREIATGERNYGYTF,TGTGCCACCAGCAGAGAGATTGCTACAGGAGAACGGAACTATGGCTACACCTTC
TRBV18,.,.,TRBJ2-7,CASSQLLGYEQYF,TGTGCCAGCTCTCAATTACTAGGATACGAGCAGTACTTC
TRBV11-2,.,TRBD1,TRBJ1-4,CASSQSGQGAIEKLFF,TGTGCCAGCAGCCAAAGCGGACAGGGGGCGATTGAAAAACTGTTTTTT
TRBV5-1,once,TRBD1,TRBJ2-7,CASSVTGGTYEQYF,TGCGCCAGCAGCGTAACAGGGGGGACCTACGAGCAGTACTTC
TRBV11-3,.,.,TRBJ2-7,CASSRYPQGYEQYF,TGTGCCAGCAGCCGCTACCCACAGGGATACGAGCAGTACTTC
TRBV6-1,.,.,TRBJ2-7,CASSENSRPEQYF,TGTGCCAGCAGTGAAAACAGTAGGCCCGAGCAGTACTTC
TRBV18,.,.,TRBJ1-4,CASSPLGGGPTSEKLFF,TGTGCCAGCTCACCCCTCGGGGGAGGTCCCACGAGTGAAAAACTGTTTTTT
TRBV28,few,TRBD1,TRBJ1-2,CATPSRTGYGYTF,TGTGCCACCCCTTCGAGGACAGGCTATGGCTACACCTTC
TRBV7-2,.,.,TRBJ2-7,CASSSGSSPAYEQYF,TGTGCCAGCAGCTCCGGGAGTAGTCCCGCCTACGAGCAGTACTTC
TRBV25-1,few,.,TRBJ1-6,CASSEWSRGGAGSPLHF,TGTGCCAGCAGTGAATGGTCGAGGGGGGGCGCAGGGTCACCCCTCCACTTT
TRBV10-2,.,TRBD2,TRBJ2-4,CASGTSGRAGNIQYF,TGCGCCAGCGGGACTAGCGGGAGGGCCGGGAACATTCAGTACTTC
TRBV15,.,.,TRBJ2-1,CATSRDVGNYNEQFF,TGTGCCACCAGCAGAGATGTAGGCAACTACAATGAGCAGTTCTTC
TRBV4-3,.,.,TRBJ2-1,CASSQEAASYNEQFF,TGCGCCAGCAGCCAAGAGGCAGCTTCCTACAATGAGCAGTTCTTC
TRBV2,.,.,TRBJ2-7,CASMSEIRGAYEQYF,TGTGCCAGCATGTCTGAAATCCGGGGGGCATACGAGCAGTACTTC
TRBV7-3,.,TRBD2,TRBJ2-1,CASSFAGTSANEQFF,TGTGCCAGCAGCTTCGCCGGGACTAGTGCAAATGAGCAGTTCTTC
TRBV5-1,.,.,TRBJ2-3,CASSLSGLFTDTQYF,TGCGCCAGCAGCTTATCGGGGCTATTCACAGATACGCAGTATTTT
TRBV7-9,.,.,TRBJ1-4,CASSPVPNTEKLFF,TGTGCCAGCAGCCCGGTTCCGAATACCGAAAAACTGTTTTTT
TRBV2,.,.,TRBJ1-1,CASRPVSGFPTEAFF,TGTGCCAGCCGACCAGTTTCGGGGTTCCCCACTGAAGCTTTCTTT
TRBV27,.,.,TRBJ1-3,CASSLYAAPGSGNTIYF,TGTGCCAGCAGTTTATACGCGGCCCCAGGCTCTGGAAACACCATATATTTT
TRBV28,.,TRBD2,TRBJ2-2,CATRSGGNTGELFF,TGTGCGACCCGGAGCGGGGGCAACACCGGGGAGCTGTTTTTT
TRBV7-3,.,.,TRBJ2-2,CASSPLPSYVRGELFF,TGTGCCAGCAGCCCGCTACCTTCTTATGTTCGCGGGGAGCTGTTTTTT
TRBV2,.,.,TRBJ2-4,CASSEAGPGMDIQYF,TGTGCCAGCAGTGAAGCAGGCCCGGGAATGGACATTCAGTACTTC
TRBV5-1,.,TRBD2,TRBJ2-3,CASSLVAGSTDTQYF,TGCGCCAGCAGCTTAGTAGCGGGCAGCACAGATACGCAGTATTTT
TRBV6-1,.,.,TRBJ1-5,CASSDYPGQVNQPQHF,TGTGCCAGCAGTGACTATCCAGGGCAGGTCAATCAGCCCCAGCATTTT
TRBV27,.,.,TRBJ1-3,CASSLNRDGNTIYF,TGTGCCAGCAGTTTAAACAGGGATGGAAACACCATATATTTT
TRBV7-8,.,TRBD2,TRBJ2-2,CASSPPGLAGGSTGELFF,TGTGCCAGCAGCCCCCCGGGACTAGCGGGGGGATCGACCGGGGAGCTGTTTTTT
TRBV2,.,TRBD2,TRBJ2-5,CAGRAGETQYF,TGTGCCGGGAGGGCGGGGGAGACCCAGTACTTC
TRBV11-2,.,.,TRBJ2-1,CASSLDIGGVPEQFF,TGTGCCAGCAGCTTAGATATAGGGGGGGTCCCTGAGCAGTTCTTC
TRBV27,.,TRBD1,TRBJ2-7,CASSLRTPGQGPYEQYF,TGTGCCAGCAGTCTCCGTACCCCGGGACAGGGGCCTTACGAGCAGTACTTC
TRBV6-1,few,.,TRBJ1-5,CASSEGLQPQHF,TGTGCCAGCAGTGAAGGGTTACAGCCCCAGCATTTT